This T cell receptor beta chain was retrieved from a study of blood T cell repertoires in COVID-19. Germline V gene lookup returns CDR1 SGHKS and CDR2 YYEKEE (reference sequence). There are 16 residues in the CDR3. V dropped 4 bases and J dropped 0 bases, with 13 bases sitting between them. Original processing notes: Reference gene primer amplification gave estimated nucleated cell counts. Assay used: immunoSEQ multiplex PCR; TCRdb lists only in-frame clones, some missing. The V and J calls and clone size come from that table; D and trimming were worked out from the DNA. The repertoire includes approximately 260,000 clones, 89% of them detected once, and roughly 4.5% sits in the top ten.

The chain uses TRBV5-5 and TRBJ2-2, with unresolved D. The sequenced sample consisted of peripheral blood. The receptor was isolated from a woman in her 40s who had recovered from COVID-19. The CDR3 sequence is CASSTPGGTNTGELFF. In DNA, the CDR3 is TGTGCCAGCAGCACCCCGGGTGGTACGAACACCGGGGAGCTGTTTTTT.